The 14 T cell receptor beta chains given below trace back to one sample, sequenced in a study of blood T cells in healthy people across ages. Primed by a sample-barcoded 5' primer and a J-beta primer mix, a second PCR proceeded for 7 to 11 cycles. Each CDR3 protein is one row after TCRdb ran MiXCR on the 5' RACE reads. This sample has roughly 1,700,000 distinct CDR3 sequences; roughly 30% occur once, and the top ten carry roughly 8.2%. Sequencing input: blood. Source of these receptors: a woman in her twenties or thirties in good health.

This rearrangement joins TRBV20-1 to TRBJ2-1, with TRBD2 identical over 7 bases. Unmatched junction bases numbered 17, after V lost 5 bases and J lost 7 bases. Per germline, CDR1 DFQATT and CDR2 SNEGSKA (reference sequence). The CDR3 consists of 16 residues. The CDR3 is CSASPPLLAEGNEQFF. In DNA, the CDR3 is TGCAGTGCTTCGCCTCCTCTGCTAGCGGAAGGAAATGAGCAGTTCTTC.

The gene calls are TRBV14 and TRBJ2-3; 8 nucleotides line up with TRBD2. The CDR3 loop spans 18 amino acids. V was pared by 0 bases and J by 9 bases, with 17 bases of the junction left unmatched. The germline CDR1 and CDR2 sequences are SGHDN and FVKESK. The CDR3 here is CASSQDRAGVGRSETQYF. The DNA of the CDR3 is TGTGCCAGCAGCCAAGATCGAGCGGGAGTGGGCCGGTCCGAGACGCAGTATTTT.

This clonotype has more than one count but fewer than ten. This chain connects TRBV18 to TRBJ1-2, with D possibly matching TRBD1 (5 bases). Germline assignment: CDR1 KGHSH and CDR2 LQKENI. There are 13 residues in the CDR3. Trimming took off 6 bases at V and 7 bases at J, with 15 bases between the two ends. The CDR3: CASSYDTGVGYTF. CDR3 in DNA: TGTGCCAGCTCCTACGACACGGGGGTTGGCTACACCTTC.

CDR3 in amino acids: CASSLFPKNTEAFF. The CDR3, as DNA: TGCGCCAGCAGTCTATTTCCTAAGAACACTGAAGCTTTCTTT. V is TRBV4-1 and J is TRBJ1-1, with unresolved D. This CDR3 is 14 amino acids long. Trimming pared 6 bases from V and 1 base from J, leaving 12 bases between. CDR1 is MGHRA, CDR2 YSYEKL, per germline.

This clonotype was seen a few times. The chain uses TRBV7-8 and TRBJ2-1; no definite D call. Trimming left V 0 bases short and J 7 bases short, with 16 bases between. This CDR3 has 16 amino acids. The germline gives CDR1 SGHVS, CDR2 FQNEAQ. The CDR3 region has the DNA TGTGCCAGCAGCTTAGCGCTCGGTACACCTTCGAATGAGCAGTTCTTC. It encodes CASSLALGTPSNEQFF.

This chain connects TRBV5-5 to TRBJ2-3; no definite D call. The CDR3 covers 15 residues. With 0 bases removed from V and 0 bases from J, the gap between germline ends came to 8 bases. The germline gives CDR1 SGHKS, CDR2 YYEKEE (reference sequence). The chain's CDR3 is CASSLDRMSTDTQYF. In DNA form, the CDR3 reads TGTGCCAGCAGCTTGGATCGGATGAGCACAGATACGCAGTATTTT.

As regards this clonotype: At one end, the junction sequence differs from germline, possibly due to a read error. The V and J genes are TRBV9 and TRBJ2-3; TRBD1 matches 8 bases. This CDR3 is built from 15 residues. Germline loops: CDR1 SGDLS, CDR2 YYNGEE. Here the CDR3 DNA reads TGTGCCGGCAGCGTAGACGGACAGGGTCCAGATACGCAGTATTTT. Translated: CAGSVDGQGPDTQYF.

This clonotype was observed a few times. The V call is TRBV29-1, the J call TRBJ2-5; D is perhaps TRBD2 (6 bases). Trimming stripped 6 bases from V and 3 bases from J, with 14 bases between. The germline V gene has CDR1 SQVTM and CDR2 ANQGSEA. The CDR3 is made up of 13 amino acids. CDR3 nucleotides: TGCAGCGTCATGGAGGGGTTGGAAGAGACCCAGTACTTC. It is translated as CSVMEGLEETQYF.

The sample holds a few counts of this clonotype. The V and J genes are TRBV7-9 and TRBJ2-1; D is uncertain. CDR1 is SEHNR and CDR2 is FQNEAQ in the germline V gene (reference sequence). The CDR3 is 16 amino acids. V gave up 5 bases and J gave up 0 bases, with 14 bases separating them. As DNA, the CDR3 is TGTGCCAGCAGCCCCCAAGATCCGAGCTCCTACAATGAGCAGTTCTTC. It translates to CASSPQDPSSYNEQFF.

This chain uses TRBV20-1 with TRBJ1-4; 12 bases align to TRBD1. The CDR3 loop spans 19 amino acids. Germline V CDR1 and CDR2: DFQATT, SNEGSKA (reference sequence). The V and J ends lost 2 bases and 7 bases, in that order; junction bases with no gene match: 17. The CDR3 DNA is TGCAGTGCTAGAAACCCTCTCCGGGACAGGGGGCGCCATTTTGAAAAACTGTTTTTT. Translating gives CSARNPLRDRGRHFEKLFF.

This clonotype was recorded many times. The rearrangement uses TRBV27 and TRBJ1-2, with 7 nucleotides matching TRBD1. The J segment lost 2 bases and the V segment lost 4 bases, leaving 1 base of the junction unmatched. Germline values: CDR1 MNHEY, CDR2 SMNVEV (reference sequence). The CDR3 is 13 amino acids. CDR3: CASSWGQNYGYTF. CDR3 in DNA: TGTGCCAGCAGTTGGGGACAGAACTATGGCTACACCTTC.

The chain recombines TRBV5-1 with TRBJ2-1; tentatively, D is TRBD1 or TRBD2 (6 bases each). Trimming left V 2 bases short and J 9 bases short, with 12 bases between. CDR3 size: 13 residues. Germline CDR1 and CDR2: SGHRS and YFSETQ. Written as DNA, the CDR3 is TGCGCCAGCAGCTTTTCGGGGGCGGCTGAGCAGTTCTTC. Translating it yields CASSFSGAAEQFF.

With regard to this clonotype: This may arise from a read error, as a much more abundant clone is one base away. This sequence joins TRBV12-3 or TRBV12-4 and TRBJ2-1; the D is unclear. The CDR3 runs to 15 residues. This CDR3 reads CASSLTESSYNEQLF. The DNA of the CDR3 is TGTGCCAGCAGTTTGACGGAGAGCTCCTACAATGAGCAGCTCTTC.

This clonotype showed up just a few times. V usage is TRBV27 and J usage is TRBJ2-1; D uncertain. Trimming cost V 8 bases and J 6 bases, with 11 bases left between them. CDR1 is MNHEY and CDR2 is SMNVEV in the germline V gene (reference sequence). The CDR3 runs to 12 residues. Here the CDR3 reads CASGVGSNEQFF. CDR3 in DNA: TGTGCCAGCGGAGTAGGTTCCAATGAGCAGTTCTTC.